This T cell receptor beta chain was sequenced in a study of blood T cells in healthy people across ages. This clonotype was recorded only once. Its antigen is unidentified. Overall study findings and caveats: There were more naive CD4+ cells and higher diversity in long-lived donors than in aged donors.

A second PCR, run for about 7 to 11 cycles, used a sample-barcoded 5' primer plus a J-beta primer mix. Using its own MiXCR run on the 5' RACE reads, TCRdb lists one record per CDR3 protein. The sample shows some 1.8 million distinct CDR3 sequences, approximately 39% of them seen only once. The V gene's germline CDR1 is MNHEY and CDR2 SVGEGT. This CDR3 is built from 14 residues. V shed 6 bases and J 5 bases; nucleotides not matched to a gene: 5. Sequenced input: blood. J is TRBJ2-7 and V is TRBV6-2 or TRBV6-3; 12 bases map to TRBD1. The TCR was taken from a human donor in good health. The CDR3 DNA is TGTGCCAGCAGGGGGACAGGGGGCCGCAACGAGCAGTACTTC. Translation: CASRGTGGRNEQYF.